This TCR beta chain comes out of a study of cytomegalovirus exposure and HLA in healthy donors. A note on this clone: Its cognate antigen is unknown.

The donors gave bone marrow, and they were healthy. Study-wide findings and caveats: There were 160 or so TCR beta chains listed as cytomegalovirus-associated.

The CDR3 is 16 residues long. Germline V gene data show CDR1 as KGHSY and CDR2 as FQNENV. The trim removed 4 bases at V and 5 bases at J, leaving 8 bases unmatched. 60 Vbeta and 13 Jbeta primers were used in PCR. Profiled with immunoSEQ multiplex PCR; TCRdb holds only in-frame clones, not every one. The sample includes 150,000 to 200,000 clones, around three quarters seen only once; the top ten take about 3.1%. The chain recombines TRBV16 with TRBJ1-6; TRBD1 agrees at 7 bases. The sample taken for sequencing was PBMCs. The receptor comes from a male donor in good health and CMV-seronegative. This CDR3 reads CASSRHRGSDNSPLHF. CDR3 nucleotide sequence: TGTGCCAGCAGCCGTCACAGGGGCTCGGATAATTCACCCCTCCACTTT.